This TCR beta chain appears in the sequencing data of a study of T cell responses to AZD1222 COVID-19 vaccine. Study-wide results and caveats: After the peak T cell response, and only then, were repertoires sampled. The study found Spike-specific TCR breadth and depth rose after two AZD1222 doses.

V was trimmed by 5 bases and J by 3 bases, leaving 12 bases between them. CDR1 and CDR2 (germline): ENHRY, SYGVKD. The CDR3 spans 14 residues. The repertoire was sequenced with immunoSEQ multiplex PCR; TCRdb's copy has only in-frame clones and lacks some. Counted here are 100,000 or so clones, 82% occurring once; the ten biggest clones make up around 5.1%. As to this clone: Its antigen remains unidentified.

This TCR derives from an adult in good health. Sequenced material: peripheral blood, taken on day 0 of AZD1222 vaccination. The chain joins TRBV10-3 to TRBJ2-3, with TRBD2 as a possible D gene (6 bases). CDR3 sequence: CAISFARETDTQYF. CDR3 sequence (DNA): TGTGCCATCAGTTTCGCCCGGGAGACAGATACGCAGTATTTT.